A single T cell receptor beta chain is shown here with its context. Its target is unknown. V lost 7 bases and J lost 1; bases outside the gene matches: 14. CDR3 size: 17 residues. Germline V gene data show CDR1 as LGHNT and CDR2 as FRNRAP. This specimen comes from a study of glioma-infiltrating T cells. The iRepertoire nested amplicon-rescue multiplex PCR amplified TCR alpha and beta CDR3s from RNA. MiXCR was run by TCRdb on the multiplex PCR reads, yielding one entry per CDR3 protein. Here the sample spans a few hundred thousand distinct CDR3 sequences, roughly two fifths being singletons. Study-wide findings and caveats: Signature shared blood CDR3 motifs were enriched in low-divergence and depleted in high-divergence patients.

The chain combines TRBV12-5 with TRBJ2-7; 9 bases match TRBD2. The clonotype was recovered from a human donor with low-grade glioma or glioblastoma, undergoing nonglioma brain surgery, or in good health (not recorded which). Source material: glioma tissue, nonneoplastic brain tissue, or PBMCs (not recorded which). DNA of the CDR3: TGTGCTAGTGCCCTCAACTGGGATCTAGCGGGGTCCTACGAGCAGTACTTC. This translates into CASALNWDLAGSYEQYF.